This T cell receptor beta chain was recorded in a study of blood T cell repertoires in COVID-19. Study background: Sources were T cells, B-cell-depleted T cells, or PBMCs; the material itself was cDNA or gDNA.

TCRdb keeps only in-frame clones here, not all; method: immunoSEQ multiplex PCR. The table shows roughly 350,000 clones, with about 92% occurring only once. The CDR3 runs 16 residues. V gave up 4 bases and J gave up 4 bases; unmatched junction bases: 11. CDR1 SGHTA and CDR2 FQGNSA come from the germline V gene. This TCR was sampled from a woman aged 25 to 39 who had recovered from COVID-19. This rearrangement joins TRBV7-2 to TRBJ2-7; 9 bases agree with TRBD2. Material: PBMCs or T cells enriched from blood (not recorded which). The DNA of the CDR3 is TGTGCCAGCAGCTCCTATCATAGCGGGGGACCATACGAGCAGTACTTC. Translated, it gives CASSSYHSGGPYEQYF.